Described below is a single T cell receptor (beta chain) sequence and its context. What it binds is not known. These data belong to a study of T cell repertoires in cytomegalovirus infection. About the study: Recently identified HLA-C-restricted CMV epitopes and well-studied HLA-B-restricted CMV epitopes were used by the study. Indications of both CMV infection and matching HLA type were provided by public TCR beta signatures. General observations from the study: It was HLA-C-restricted CMV-specific TCR beta clonotypes that dominated the response ex vivo. Carriage of CMV together with the relevant HLA was identifiable through cumulative public TCR beta family frequency.

TCRdb re-called the reads through MiXCR, storing one row per CDR3 protein. The table lists 750,000 to 950,000 distinct CDR3 sequences, under 35% of them singletons. The sequencing used cultured CD8+ T cells from PBMCs, collected from culture after CMV antigen stimulation. The clonotype was recovered from a human donor in good health (CMV status not recorded). Some clones in this sample may be carry-over from other donors' samples.

CDR3: CATSRGGSVSYEQYF. CDR3 nucleotide sequence: TGTGCCACCAGCAGAGGGGGGTCCGTCTCCTACGAGCAGTACTTC. The chain joins TRBV15 to TRBJ2-7, with D tentatively TRBD1 or TRBD2 (5 bases each). V was clipped by 1 base and J by 0 bases, with 10 bases between them. Germline V gene lookup returns CDR1 LNHNV and CDR2 YYDKDF (reference sequence). This CDR3 comprises 15 residues.